The rows below give T cell receptor beta chains drawn from one sample of a study of T cell repertoires in cytomegalovirus infection. TCRdb itself ran the reads through MiXCR, one entry per CDR3 protein. The sample records about 320,000 distinct CDR3 sequences, over 7.5% being singletons. The sequenced sample consisted of PBMCs. The receptors stem from a human donor in good health (CMV status not recorded). Some clones in this sample may be carry-over from other donors' samples. The CDR3 runs from the conserved cysteine through the conserved F or W. D genes are given only for firm matches. Some rows mark clone size as missing; the rest say once, few, many or name a class of expanded clone.

TRBV20-1	TRBJ2-7	-	-	CSARASTSSYEQYF	TGCAGTGCTAGGGCATCGACTAGCTCCTACGAGCAGTACTTC
TRBV7-9	TRBJ1-2	many	-	CASSLTDGVYGYTF	TGTGCCAGCAGCTTAACAGACGGGGTCTATGGCTACACCTTC
TRBV24-1	TRBJ2-1	few	-	CATSDRFAGANEQFF	TGTGCCACCAGTGATCGCTTTGCGGGGGCCAATGAGCAGTTCTTC
TRBV6-5	TRBJ2-3	-	-	CASSYRTANTQYF	TGTGCCAGCAGTTACCGAACGGCTAATACGCAGTATTTT
TRBV2	TRBJ2-7	-	TRBD2	CASSPTVAGSYYEQYF	TGTGCCAGCAGTCCTACCGTAGCGGGTTCCTACTACGAGCAGTACTTC
TRBV20-1	TRBJ1-6	-	-	CSARSRGPYGSPLHF	TGCAGTGCTAGATCCAGGGGACCTTACGGATCACCCCTCCACTTT
TRBV28	TRBJ2-3	many	-	CASTGYRTDTQYF	TGTGCCAGCACCGGTTACCGCACAGATACGCAGTATTTT
TRBV4-2	TRBJ2-5	many	-	CASSDFLQETQYF	TGTGCCAGTTCGGACTTCCTCCAAGAGACCCAGTACTTC
TRBV6-5	TRBJ2-1	-	-	CASSSPRGSWGEQFF	TGTGCCAGCAGTTCCCCCCGAGGATCTTGGGGTGAGCAGTTCTTC
TRBV19	TRBJ1-1	-	TRBD1	CASSIAQGAGNTEAFF	TGTGCCAGTAGTATAGCACAGGGGGCGGGGAACACTGAAGCTTTCTTT
TRBV7-3	TRBJ2-1	few	TRBD2	CASSFRLAGGDEQFF	TGTGCCAGCAGCTTCCGGCTAGCGGGAGGGGATGAGCAGTTCTTC
TRBV4-1	TRBJ2-2	many	TRBD2	CASSQETSGGPGELFF	TGCGCCAGCAGCCAAGAAACGAGCGGGGGGCCCGGGGAGCTGTTTTTT
TRBV6-1	TRBJ1-3	few	-	CASSTIGNTIYF	TGTGCCAGCAGTACTATAGGAAACACCATATATTTT
TRBV7-6	TRBJ2-5	few	TRBD2	CASSTRTSGVGRETQYF	TGTGCCAGCAGCACCCGGACTAGCGGAGTCGGGCGGGAGACCCAGTACTTC
TRBV28	TRBJ2-7	many	-	CASSTPPSNEQYF	TGTGCCAGCAGTACGCCCCCTAGCAACGAGCAGTACTTC
TRBV7-8	TRBJ1-2	few	TRBD1	CASSWDSGLYGYTF	TGTGCCAGCAGCTGGGACAGCGGCCTTTATGGCTACACCTTC
TRBV12-3/TRBV12-4	TRBJ1-5	-	-	CASTPGALSNQPQHF	TGTGCCAGCACCCCAGGGGCGCTCTCCAATCAGCCCCAGCATTTT
TRBV12-5	TRBJ2-5	-	-	CASGSLTNLGETQYF	TGTGCTAGTGGTTCCCTGACCAACCTAGGGGAGACCCAGTACTTC
TRBV20-1	TRBJ2-7	few	TRBD2	CSALGLAVLGEQYF	TGCAGTGCTCTCGGACTAGCGGTCTTAGGGGAGCAGTACTTC
TRBV12-3/TRBV12-4	TRBJ2-7	-	TRBD1	CASSLAGQGKYEQYF	TGTGCCAGCAGTTTAGCGGGACAGGGCAAGTACGAGCAGTACTTC
TRBV7-9	TRBJ1-2	few	-	CASSLAEALRNGYTF	TGTGCCAGCAGCTTAGCCGAAGCCTTACGGAATGGCTACACCTTC
TRBV7-3	TRBJ2-1	-	-	CASSRRSGADEQFF	TGTGCCAGCAGCCGAAGGTCGGGAGCTGATGAGCAGTTCTTC
TRBV4-2	TRBJ2-1	many	TRBD2	CASSQTPPIAGVSNEQFF	TGTGCCAGCAGCCAGACCCCCCCTATAGCGGGAGTCTCCAATGAGCAGTTCTTC
TRBV7-8	TRBJ2-1	many	-	CASSLIQSSYNEQFF	TGTGCCAGCAGCTTAATCCAGAGCTCCTACAATGAGCAGTTCTTC
TRBV6-1	TRBJ1-1	many	-	CASKELDTEAFF	TGTGCCAGCAAGGAGCTAGACACTGAAGCTTTCTTT
TRBV7-2	TRBJ2-2	many	-	CASSPAIRNTGELFF	TGTGCCAGCAGCCCCGCCATAAGGAACACCGGGGAGCTGTTTTTT
TRBV19	TRBJ2-7	many	TRBD1	CASKKTGTAEVEQYF	TGTGCCAGTAAGAAAACGGGGACAGCCGAAGTCGAGCAGTACTTC
TRBV4-1	TRBJ2-3	few	-	CASSQEYGRGADTQYF	TGCGCCAGCAGCCAAGAGTACGGGAGAGGTGCAGATACGCAGTATTTT